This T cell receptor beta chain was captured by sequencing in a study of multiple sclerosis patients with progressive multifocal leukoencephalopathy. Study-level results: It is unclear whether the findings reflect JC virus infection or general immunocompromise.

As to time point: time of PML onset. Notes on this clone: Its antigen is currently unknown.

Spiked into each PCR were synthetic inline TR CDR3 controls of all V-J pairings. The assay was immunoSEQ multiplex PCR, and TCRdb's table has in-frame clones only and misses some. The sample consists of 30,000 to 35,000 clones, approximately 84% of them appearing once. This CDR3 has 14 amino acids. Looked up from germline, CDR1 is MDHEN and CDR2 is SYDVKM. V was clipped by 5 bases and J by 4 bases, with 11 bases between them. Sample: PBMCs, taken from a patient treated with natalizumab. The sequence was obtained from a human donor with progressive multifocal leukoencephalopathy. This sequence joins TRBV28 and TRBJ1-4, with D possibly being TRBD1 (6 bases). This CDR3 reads CASSPTGNNEKLFF. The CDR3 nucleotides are TGTGCCAGCAGTCCCACAGGGAATAATGAAAAACTGTTTTTT.